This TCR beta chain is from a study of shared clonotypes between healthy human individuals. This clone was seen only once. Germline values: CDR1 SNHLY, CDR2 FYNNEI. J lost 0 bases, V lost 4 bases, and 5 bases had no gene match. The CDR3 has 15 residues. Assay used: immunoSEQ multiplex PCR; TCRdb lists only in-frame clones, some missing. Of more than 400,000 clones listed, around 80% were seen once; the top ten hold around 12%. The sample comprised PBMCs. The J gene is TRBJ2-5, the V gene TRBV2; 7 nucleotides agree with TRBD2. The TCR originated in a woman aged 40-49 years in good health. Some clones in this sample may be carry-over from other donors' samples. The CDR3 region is CASSAQAGHQETQYF. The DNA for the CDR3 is TGTGCCAGCAGTGCTCAAGCGGGACACCAAGAGACCCAGTACTTC.